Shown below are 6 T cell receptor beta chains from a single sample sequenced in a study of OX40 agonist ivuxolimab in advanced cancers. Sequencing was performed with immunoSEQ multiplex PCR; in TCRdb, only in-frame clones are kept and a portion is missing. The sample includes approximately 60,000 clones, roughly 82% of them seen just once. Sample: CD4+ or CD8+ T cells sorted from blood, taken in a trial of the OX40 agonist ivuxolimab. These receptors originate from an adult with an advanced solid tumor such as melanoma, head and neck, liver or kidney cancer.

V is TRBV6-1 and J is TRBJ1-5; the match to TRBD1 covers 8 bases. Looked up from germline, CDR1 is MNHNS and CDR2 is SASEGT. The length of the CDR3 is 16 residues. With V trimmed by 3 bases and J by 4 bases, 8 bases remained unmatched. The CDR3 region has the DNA TGTGCCAGCAGTGATTTGGTCAGGGGGCATAATCAGCCCCAGCATTTT. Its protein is CASSDLVRGHNQPQHF.

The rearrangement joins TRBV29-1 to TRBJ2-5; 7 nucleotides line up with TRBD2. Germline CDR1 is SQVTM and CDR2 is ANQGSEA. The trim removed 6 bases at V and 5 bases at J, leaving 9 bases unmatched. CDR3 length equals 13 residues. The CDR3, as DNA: TGCAGCGTGAGATGGGGGGGAGGGGAGACCCAGTACTTC. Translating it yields CSVRWGGGETQYF.

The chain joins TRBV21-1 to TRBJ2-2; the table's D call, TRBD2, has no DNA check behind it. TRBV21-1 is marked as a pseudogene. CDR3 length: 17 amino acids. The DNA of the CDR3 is TGTGCCAGCAGCAAAGTAAGCGTAGATAAGTCTGCCGGGGAGCTGTTTTTT. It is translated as CASSKVSVDKSAGELFF.

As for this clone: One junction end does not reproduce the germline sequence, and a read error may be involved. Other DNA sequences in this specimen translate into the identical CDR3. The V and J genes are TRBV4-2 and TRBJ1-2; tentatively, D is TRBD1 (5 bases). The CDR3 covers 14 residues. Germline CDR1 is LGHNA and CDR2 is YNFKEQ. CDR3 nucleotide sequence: TGTGCCAGCAGCCAAGCGAAGGGGAGGGATGGCTACACCTTT. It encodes CASSQAKGRDGYTF.

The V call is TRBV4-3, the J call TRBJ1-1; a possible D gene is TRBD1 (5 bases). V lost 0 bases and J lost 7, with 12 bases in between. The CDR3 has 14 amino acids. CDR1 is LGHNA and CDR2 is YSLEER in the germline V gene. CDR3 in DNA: TGCGCCAGCAGCCAAGAAAACGGGGGGATTGAAGCTTTCTTT. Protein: CASSQENGGIEAFF.

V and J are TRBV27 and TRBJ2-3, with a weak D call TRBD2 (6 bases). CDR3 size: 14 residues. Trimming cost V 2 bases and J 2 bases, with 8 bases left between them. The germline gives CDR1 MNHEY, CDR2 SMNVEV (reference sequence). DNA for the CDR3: TGTGCCAGCAGTTTAAAACTAGCCACAGATACGCAGTATTTT. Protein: CASSLKLATDTQYF.